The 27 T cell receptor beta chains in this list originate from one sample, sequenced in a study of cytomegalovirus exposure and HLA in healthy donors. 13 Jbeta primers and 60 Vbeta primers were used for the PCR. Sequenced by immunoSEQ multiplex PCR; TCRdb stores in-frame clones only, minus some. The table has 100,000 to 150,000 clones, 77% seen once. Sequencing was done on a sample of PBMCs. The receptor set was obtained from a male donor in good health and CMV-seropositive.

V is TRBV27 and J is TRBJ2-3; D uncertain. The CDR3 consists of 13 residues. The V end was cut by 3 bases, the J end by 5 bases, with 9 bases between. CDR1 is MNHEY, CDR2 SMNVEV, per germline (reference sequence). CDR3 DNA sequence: TGTGCCAGCAGTTTGGCCAGGATAGATACGCAGTATTTT. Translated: CASSLARIDTQYF.

The CDR3 DNA follows: TGTGCCAGCAGTTATGACCAAGCGGCGCCCCAGCATTTT. This codes for CASSYDQAAPQHF. This sequence joins TRBV6-5 and TRBJ1-5; D is ambiguous. The CDR3 consists of 13 residues. Trimming shortened V by 3 bases and J by 9 bases, and 12 bases separated the two germline ends. Germline V gene sequence: CDR1 MNHEY, CDR2 SVGAGI.

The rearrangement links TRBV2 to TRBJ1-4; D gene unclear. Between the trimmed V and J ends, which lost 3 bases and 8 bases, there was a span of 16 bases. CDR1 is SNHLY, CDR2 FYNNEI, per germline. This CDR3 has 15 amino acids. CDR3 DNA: TGTGCCAGCAGTGACACGATACGGGATCAGGAAAAACTGTTTTTT. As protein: CASSDTIRDQEKLFF. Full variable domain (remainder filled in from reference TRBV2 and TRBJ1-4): EPEVTQTPSHQVTQMGQEVILRCVPISNHLYFYWYRQILGQKVEFLVSFYNNEISEKSEIFDDQFSVERPDGSNFTLKIRSTKLEDSAMYFCASSDTIRDQEKLFFGSGTQLSVL.

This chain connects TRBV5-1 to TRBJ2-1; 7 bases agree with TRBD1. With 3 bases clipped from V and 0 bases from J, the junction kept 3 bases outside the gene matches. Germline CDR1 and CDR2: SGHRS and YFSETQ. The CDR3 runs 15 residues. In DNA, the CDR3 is TGCGCCAGCAGCTCTTCAGGGGGCTCCTACAATGAGCAGTTCTTC. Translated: CASSSSGGSYNEQFF. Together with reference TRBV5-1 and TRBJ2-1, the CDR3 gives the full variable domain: KAGVTQTPRYLIKTRGQQVTLSCSPISGHRSVSWYQQTPGQGLQFLFEYFSETQRNKGNFPGRFSGRQFSNSRSEMNVSTLELGDSALYLCASSSSGGSYNEQFFGPGTRLTVL.

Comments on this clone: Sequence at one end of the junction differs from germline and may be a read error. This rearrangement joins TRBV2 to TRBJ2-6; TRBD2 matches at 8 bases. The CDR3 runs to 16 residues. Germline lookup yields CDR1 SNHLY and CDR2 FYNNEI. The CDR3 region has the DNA TGTGCCAGCAGCCGGGAGGGGGGAAGAGGGGCCAACGGCCTGACTTTC. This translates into CASSREGGRGANGLTF.

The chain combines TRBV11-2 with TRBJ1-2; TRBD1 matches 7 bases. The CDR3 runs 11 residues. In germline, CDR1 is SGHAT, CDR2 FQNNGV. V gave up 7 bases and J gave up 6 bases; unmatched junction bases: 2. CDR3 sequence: CASTRGDGYTF. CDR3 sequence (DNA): TGTGCCAGCACCAGGGGGGATGGCTACACCTTC.

The CDR3 nucleotides read TGTGCCAGCAGCCAAGTAGACAGCTACGAGCAGTACTTC. Amino acids: CASSQVDSYEQYF. The chain joins TRBV14 to TRBJ2-7; tentatively, D is TRBD1 (5 bases). The CDR3 is 13 residues long. The V end was cut by 1 base, the J end by 3 bases, with 7 bases between. Per germline, CDR1 SGHDN and CDR2 FVKESK. The full variable domain, its missing parts supplied by reference TRBV14 and TRBJ2-7, is EAGVTQFPSHSVIEKGQTVTLRCDPISGHDNLYWYRRVMGKEIKFLLHFVKESKQDESGMPNNRFLAERTGGTYSTLKVQPAELEDSGVYFCASSQVDSYEQYFGPGTRLTVT.

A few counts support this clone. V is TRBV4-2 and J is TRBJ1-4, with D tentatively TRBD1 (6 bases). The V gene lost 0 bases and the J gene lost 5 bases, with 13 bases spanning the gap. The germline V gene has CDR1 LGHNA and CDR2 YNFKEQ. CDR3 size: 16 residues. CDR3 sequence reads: CASSQEEQGRNEKLFF. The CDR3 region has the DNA TGTGCCAGCAGCCAAGAGGAGCAGGGGCGGAATGAAAAACTGTTTTTT.

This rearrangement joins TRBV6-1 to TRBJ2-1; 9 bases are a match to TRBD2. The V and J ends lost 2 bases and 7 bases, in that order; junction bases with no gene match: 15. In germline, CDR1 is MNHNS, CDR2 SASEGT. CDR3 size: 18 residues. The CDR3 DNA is TGTGCCAGCAGTGAATCCTCTCTTCGGTTAGCGGGAGAAAATGAGCAGTTCTTC. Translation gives CASSESSLRLAGENEQFF.

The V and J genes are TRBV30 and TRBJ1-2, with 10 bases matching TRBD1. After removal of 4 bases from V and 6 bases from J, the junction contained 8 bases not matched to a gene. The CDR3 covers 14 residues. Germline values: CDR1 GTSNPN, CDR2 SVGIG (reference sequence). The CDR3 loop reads CAWTRDRGYDGYTF. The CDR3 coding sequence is TGTGCCTGGACTCGGGACAGGGGATATGATGGCTACACCTTC.

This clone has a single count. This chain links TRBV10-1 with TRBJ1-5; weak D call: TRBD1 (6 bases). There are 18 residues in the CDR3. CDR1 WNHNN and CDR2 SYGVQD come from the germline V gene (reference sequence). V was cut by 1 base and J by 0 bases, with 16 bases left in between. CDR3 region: CASSEFYRDGYSNQPQHF. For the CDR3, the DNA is TGCGCCAGCAGTGAGTTTTACAGGGATGGATATAGCAATCAGCCCCAGCATTTT.

In nucleotides, the CDR3 is TGCGCCAGCAGCCCCGACAGGGGGCCGGGTCGGGACTATGGCTACACCTTC. Protein sequence: CASSPDRGPGRDYGYTF. V and J are TRBV4-1 and TRBJ1-2; the match to TRBD1 covers 10 bases. J was trimmed by 3 bases and V by 4 bases; bases with no gene match: 11. The CDR3 contains 17 residues. From germline, CDR1 is MGHRA and CDR2 YSYEKL.

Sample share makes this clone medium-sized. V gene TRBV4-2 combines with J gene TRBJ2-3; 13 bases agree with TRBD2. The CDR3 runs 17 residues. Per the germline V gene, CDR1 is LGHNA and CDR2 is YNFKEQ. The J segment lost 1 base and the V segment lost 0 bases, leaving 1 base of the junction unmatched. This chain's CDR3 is CASSQELAGGGTDTQYF. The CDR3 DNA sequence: TGTGCCAGCAGCCAAGAACTAGCGGGAGGGGGCACAGATACGCAGTATTTT.

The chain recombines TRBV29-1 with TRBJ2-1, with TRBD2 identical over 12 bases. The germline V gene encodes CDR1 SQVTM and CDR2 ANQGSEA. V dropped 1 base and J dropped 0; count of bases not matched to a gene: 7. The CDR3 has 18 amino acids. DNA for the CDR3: TGCAGCGTTGAAGGACTAGCGGGAGTGGACGGCTCCTACAATGAGCAGTTCTTC. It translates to CSVEGLAGVDGSYNEQFF.

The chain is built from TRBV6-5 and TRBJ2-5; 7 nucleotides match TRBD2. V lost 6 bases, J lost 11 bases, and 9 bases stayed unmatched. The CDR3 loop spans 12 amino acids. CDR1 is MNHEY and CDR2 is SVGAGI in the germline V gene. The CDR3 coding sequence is TGTGCCAGCAGCGCTGGGGGGGGAGGTCAGTACTTC. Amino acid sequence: CASSAGGGGQYF.

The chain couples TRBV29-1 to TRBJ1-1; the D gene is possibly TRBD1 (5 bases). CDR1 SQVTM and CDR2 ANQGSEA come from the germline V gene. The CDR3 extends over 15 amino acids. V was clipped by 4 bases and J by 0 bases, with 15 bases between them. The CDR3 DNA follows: TGCAGCGTTGGTCTGGGATGGGGCATGAACACTGAAGCTTTCTTT. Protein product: CSVGLGWGMNTEAFF.

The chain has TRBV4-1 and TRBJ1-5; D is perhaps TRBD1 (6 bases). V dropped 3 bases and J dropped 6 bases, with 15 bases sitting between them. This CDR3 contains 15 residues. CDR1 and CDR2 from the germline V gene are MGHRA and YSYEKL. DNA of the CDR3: TGCGCCAGCAGCCATCTCACAGGGCGCGGTCAGCCCCAGCATTTT. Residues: CASSHLTGRGQPQHF.

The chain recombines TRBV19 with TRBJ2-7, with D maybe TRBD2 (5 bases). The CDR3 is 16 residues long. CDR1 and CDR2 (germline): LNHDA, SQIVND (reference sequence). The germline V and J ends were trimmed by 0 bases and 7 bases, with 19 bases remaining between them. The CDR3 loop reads CASSIDRGGSQLEQYF. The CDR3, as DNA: TGTGCCAGTAGTATAGATCGGGGTGGCAGTCAATTGGAGCAGTACTTC.

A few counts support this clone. Here the CDR3 DNA reads TGTGCCAGCAGCTGGGGATGGACTAGCGACTCCTACGAGCAGTACTTC. Translated: CASSWGWTSDSYEQYF. V gene TRBV11-3 combines with J gene TRBJ2-7, with 9 positions matching TRBD2. Germline lookup yields CDR1 SGHNT and CDR2 YENEEA. This CDR3 comprises 16 residues. V lost 4 bases, J lost 0 bases, and 7 bases stayed unmatched.

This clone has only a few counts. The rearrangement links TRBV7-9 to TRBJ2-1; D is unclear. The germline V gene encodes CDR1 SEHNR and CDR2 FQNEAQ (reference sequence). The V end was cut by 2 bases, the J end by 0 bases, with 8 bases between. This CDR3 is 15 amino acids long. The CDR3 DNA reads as TGTGCCAGCAGCTTAAACGGGTTCTCCTACAATGAGCAGTTCTTC. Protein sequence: CASSLNGFSYNEQFF.

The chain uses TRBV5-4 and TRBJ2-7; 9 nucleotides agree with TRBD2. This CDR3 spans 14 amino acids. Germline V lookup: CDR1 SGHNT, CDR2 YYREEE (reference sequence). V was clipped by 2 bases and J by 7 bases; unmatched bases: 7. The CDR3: CASSLGGGGWEQYF. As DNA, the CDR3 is TGTGCCAGCAGCTTAGGCGGGGGGGGGTGGGAGCAGTACTTC.

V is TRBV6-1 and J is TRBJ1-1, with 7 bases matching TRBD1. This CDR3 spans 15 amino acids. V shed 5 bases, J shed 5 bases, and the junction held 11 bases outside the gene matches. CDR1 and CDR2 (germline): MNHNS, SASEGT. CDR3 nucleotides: TGTGCCAGCAGTCCCCTGACAGGGTATGGGACTGAAGCTTTCTTT. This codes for CASSPLTGYGTEAFF.

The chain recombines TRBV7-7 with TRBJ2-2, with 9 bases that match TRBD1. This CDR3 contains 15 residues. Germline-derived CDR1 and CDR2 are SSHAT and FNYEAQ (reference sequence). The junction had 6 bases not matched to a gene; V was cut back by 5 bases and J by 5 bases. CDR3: CASSAPGTGTGELFF. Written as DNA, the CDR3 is TGTGCCAGCAGCGCCCCCGGGACAGGGACCGGGGAGCTGTTTTTT.

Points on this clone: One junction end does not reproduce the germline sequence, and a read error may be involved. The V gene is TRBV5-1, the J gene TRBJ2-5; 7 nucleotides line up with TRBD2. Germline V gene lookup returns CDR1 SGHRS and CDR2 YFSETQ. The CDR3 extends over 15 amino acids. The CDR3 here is CASSWGGTREETQYF. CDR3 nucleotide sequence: TGCGCCAGCAGCTGGGGGGGGACTCGTGAAGAAACCCAGTACTTC.

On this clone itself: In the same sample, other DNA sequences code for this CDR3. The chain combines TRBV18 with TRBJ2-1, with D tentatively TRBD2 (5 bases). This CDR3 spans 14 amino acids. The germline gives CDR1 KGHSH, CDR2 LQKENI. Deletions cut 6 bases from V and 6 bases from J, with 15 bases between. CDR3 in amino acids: CASSPSLLGNEQFF. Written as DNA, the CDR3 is TGTGCCAGCTCCCCCTCCCTACTAGGCAATGAGCAGTTCTTC. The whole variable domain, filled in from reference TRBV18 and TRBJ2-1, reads NAGVMQNPRHLVRRRGQEARLRCSPMKGHSHVYWYRQLPEEGLKFMVYLQKENIIDESGMPKERFSAEFPKEGPSILRIQQVVRGDSAAYFCASSPSLLGNEQFFGPGTRLTVL.

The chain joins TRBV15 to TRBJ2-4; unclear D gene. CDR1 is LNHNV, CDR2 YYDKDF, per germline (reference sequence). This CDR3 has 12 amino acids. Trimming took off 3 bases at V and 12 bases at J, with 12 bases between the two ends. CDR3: CATSSAGLSQYF. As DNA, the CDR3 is TGTGCCACCAGCAGCGCTGGTCTCAGTCAGTACTTC.

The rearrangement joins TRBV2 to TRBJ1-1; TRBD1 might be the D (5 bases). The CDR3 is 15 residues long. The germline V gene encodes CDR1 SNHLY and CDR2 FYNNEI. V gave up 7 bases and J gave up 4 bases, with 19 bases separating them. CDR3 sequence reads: CASNQKQGGVTEAFF. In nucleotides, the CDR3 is TGTGCCAGCAATCAAAAGCAGGGTGGGGTCACTGAAGCTTTCTTT.